This TCR beta chain was retrieved from a study of cytomegalovirus exposure and HLA in healthy donors. Regarding the study as a whole: Previously analyzed data showed that most TCR beta V segments were productive at a frequency of about 87% or about 30%.

The CDR3 runs 16 residues. V was cut by 2 bases and J by 0 bases, with 10 bases left in between. Germline loops: CDR1 PRHDT, CDR2 FYEKMQ (reference sequence). The PCR had 60 Vbeta and 13 Jbeta primers. The data were produced by immunoSEQ multiplex PCR, yet TCRdb's version contains in-frame clones alone and is incomplete. The sample contains about 89,000 clones, approximately 79% of which appear only once. About this clone itself: The antigen remains undetermined.

Sequencing input: PBMCs. This TCR was recovered from a male donor in good health and CMV-seronegative. The J gene is TRBJ1-4, the V gene TRBV13; no clear D gene. The CDR3 loop is CASSLNPEATNEKLFF. The CDR3 DNA follows: TGTGCCAGCAGCTTAAACCCGGAGGCAACTAATGAAAAACTGTTTTTT.